This TCR beta chain is from a study of human T cells and chemical hapten exposure. On the study more broadly: How much TCR each sample yielded varied, mostly because pooled library volumes differed slightly. Study conclusions and caveats: TCRs at high frequency, those above 1 in 1000, did not change with DPC sensitization.

CDR3 length: 15 residues. Germline V gives CDR1 SGHRS, CDR2 YFSETQ. Trimming left V 4 bases short and J 6 bases short, with 14 bases between. Library preparation tagged each individual cDNA molecule with a unique molecular identifier. In the original analysis: Sequenced samples showed a median of around 91,000 TCRs each, with counts running from about 20,000 to 690,000. From the 5' RACE reads, TCRdb called clonotypes with MiXCR, one entry per CDR3 protein. The V and J calls, along with clone size, are taken from TCRdb and not from the paper's own processing. The sample has some 150,000 distinct CDR3 sequences; over 3.5% are singletons. Blood, whole and unfractionated, served as the source for total RNA extraction. This clonotype came up many times. Its antigen is unidentified.

This chain connects TRBV5-1 to TRBJ1-6; tentatively, D is TRBD1 (5 bases). The TCR comes from a female donor in good health. The CDR3 reads CASSGLRDPNSPLHF. CDR3 nucleotide sequence: TGCGCCAGCAGCGGACTCCGGGACCCTAATTCACCCCTCCACTTT.